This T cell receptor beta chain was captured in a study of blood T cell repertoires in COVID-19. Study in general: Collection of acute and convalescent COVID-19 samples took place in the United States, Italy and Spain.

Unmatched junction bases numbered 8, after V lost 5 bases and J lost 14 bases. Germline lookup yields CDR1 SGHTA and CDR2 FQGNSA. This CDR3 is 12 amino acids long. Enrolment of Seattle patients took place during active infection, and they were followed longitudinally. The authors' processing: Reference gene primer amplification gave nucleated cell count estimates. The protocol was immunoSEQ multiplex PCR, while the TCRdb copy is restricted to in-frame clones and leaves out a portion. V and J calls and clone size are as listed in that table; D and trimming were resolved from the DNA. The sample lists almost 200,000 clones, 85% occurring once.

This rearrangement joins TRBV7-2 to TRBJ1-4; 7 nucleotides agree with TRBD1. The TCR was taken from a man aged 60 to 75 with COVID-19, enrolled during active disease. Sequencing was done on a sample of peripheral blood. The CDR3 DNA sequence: TGTGCCAGCAGCCGGGACAGCAAAGTGCTGTTTTTT. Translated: CASSRDSKVLFF. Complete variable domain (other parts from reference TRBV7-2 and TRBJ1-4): GAGVSQSPSNKVTEKGKDVELRCDPISGHTALYWYRQSLGQGLEFLIYFQGNSAPDKSGLPSDRFSAERTGGSVSTLTIQRTQQEDSAVYLCASSRDSKVLFFGSGTQLSVL.